This T cell receptor (beta chain) was sequenced in a study of radiotherapy plus CTLA-4 blockade in lung cancer. Findings and limits, study-wide: Blood-borne expansion of tumor-derived TCR clones followed radiotherapy plus ipilimumab.

There are 14 residues in the CDR3. CDR1 SGHRS and CDR2 YFSETQ come from the germline V gene. V lost 0 bases, J lost 1 base, and 6 bases lay in between. Sequenced by immunoSEQ multiplex PCR; TCRdb stores in-frame clones only, minus some. There are 55,000 to 80,000 clones in the sample; about nine tenths occur only once, and 35% to 45% lies in the top ten. This clone has just a few counts. Its antigen remains unidentified. People whose metastatic non-small-cell lung cancer was chemo-refractory got focal radiation along with CTLA-4 blockade by ipilimumab. The chain carries TRBV5-1 and TRBJ2-3; D not certain. The sample was peripheral blood, taken from a patient treated with radiotherapy plus ipilimumab. The TCR originated in a human donor with non-small cell lung cancer that progressed on radiotherapy plus ipilimumab. The CDR3 spells CASSLGWGTDTQYF. The DNA for the CDR3 is TGCGCCAGCAGCTTGGGTTGGGGCACAGATACGCAGTATTTT.